This T cell receptor (beta chain) was found in a study of spatial heterogeneity in lung cancer. As for time point: sample taken at primary tumor resection. There were 72 donors, all of them untreated patients with early-stage non-small cell lung cancer. Sequencing was performed on whole RNA extracted from tumor and nontumor lung tissue, or from frozen PBMC, and the material was left unsorted. Study observations and caveats: Resection saw ubiquitous expanded tumor TCRs appear in blood more than follow-up did.

TCRdb re-called the 5' RACE reads with MiXCR, one entry per CDR3 protein. The sample has about 23,000 distinct CDR3 sequences, around 4.5% seen once. This clonotype has ten or more counts. Its antigen is not known. With 5 bases clipped from V and 9 bases from J, the junction kept 11 bases outside the gene matches. Germline CDR1 MNHEY, CDR2 SMNVEV (reference sequence). The CDR3 has 16 amino acids. The sequence was obtained from a male donor with early-stage non-small cell lung cancer. The gene calls are TRBV27 and TRBJ1-3; 12 bases map to TRBD1. This sample comprised PBMCs, obtained at surgery. Here the CDR3 reads CASSPRWDRGLTTIYF. In DNA, the CDR3 is TGTGCCAGCAGTCCGAGGTGGGACAGGGGGCTTACCACCATATATTTT.